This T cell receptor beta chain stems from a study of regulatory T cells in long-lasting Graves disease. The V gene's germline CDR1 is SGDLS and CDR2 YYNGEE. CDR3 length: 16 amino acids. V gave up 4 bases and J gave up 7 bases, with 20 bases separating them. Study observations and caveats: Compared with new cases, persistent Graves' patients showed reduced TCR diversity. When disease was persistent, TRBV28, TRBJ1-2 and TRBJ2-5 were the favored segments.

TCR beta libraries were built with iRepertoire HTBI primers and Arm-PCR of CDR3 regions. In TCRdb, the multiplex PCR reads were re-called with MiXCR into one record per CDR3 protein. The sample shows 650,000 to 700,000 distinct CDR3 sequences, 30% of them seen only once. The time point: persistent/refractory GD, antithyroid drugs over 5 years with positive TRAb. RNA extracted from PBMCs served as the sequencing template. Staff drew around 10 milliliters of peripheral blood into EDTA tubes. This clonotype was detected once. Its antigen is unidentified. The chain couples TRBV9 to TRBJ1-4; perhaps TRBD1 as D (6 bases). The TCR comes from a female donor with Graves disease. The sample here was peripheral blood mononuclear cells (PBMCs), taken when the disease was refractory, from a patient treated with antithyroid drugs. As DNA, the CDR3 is TGTGCCAGCAGCTTAACGACAGGTCCGGGGACTGAAAAACTGTTTTTT. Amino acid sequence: CASSLTTGPGTEKLFF. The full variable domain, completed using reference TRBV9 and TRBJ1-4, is DSGVTQTPKHLITATGQRVTLRCSPRSGDLSVYWYQQSLDQGLQFLIQYYNGEERAKGNILERFSAQQFPDLHSELNLSSLELGDSALYFCASSLTTGPGTEKLFFGSGTQLSVL.